These 26 T cell receptor beta chains share one sample of origin, sequenced in a study of T cell clusters in autoimmune cytopenias. TRB rearrangements were amplified by touch-down multiplex PCR with mixed TRB-A/B primers. TCRdb re-called the multiplex PCR reads and gives one entry per CDR3 protein, without DNA. The sample data list about 6,300 distinct CDR3 sequences. Each sample's input was 250 ng genomic DNA, some 40,000 genome equivalents. Sequencing was carried out using peripheral blood. The receptor source for this set is a human donor with an autoimmune cytopenia or autoimmune hepatitis (not recorded which).

The chain couples TRBV7-9 to TRBJ2-4; no DNA is available, so the TRBD1 call from TCRdb remains unchecked. Germline loops: CDR1 SEHNR, CDR2 FQNEAQ (reference sequence). The CDR3 is made up of 13 amino acids. CDR3 sequence: CASSPGDENIQYF. Based on the CDR3 plus reference TRBV7-9 and TRBJ2-4, the full variable domain is DTGVSQNPRHKITKRGQNVTFRCDPISEHNRLYWYRQTLGQGPEFLTYFQNEAQLEKSRLLSDRFSAERPKGSFSTLEIQRTEQGDSAMYLCASSPGDENIQYFGAGTRLSVL.

The rearrangement links TRBV7-2 to TRBJ2-1; checking the TCRdb D call of TRBD2 is not possible without DNA. Germline V CDR1 and CDR2: SGHTA, FQGNSA. This CDR3 has 19 amino acids. Here the CDR3 reads CASSLRTSGGAHSYNEQFF.

The gene calls are TRBV21-1 and TRBJ2-3; there is no DNA to check the TCRdb D call of TRBD2. TRBV21-1 is marked as a pseudogene. The CDR3 extends over 12 amino acids. CDR3 sequence reads: CASSSCGVTQYF.

This chain connects TRBV20-1 to TRBJ2-1; the D call from TCRdb, TRBD1, cannot be confirmed without DNA. From germline, CDR1 is DFQATT and CDR2 SNEGSKA (reference sequence). CDR3 size: 14 residues. This chain's CDR3 is CSVPGRGAYNEQFF.

V usage is TRBV7-2 and J usage is TRBJ1-4. The germline V gene encodes CDR1 SGHTA and CDR2 FQGNSA. The length of the CDR3 is 15 residues. CDR3 in amino acids: CASSASRTTNEKLFF.

According to its frequency, this clonotype is medium-sized. The rearrangement uses TRBV6-2 or TRBV6-3 and TRBJ2-2; TCRdb outputs TRBD2, but without DNA this stays unchecked. Germline CDR1 is MNHEY and CDR2 is SVGEGT. CDR3 length: 16 amino acids. CDR3 protein: CASSYGGGTNTGELFF.

The chain joins TRBV18 to TRBJ1-1; TCRdb lists TRBD1, though no DNA is available to test this call. Germline-derived CDR1 and CDR2 are KGHSH and LQKENI. This CDR3 has 13 amino acids. The CDR3 is CASSPSAVTEAFF.

In terms of frequency, this clonotype is medium-sized. The chain combines TRBV30 with TRBJ1-4. This CDR3 region has 16 residues. Germline V gives CDR1 GTSNPN, CDR2 SVGIG (reference sequence). The CDR3 reads CAWSGGSRATNEKLFF.

By frequency, this clonotype is medium-sized (0.01 to 0.1%). The chain carries TRBV30 and TRBJ2-5; the D gene TCRdb calls, TRBD1, cannot be checked with no DNA. The germline V gene encodes CDR1 GTSNPN and CDR2 SVGIG (reference sequence). The CDR3 is 13 amino acids. CDR3 in amino acids: CAWSQGAGETQYF.

V and J are TRBV11-2 and TRBJ1-1; TCRdb indicates TRBD1, and absent DNA this call remains unverified. The CDR3 covers 14 residues. Germline-derived CDR1 and CDR2 are SGHAT and FQNNGV. CDR3 amino acids: CASSLAPLGSEAFF.

Considering frequency, this clonotype is medium-sized. The CDR3 here is CASSFSEAVNTEAFF. The rearrangement links TRBV5-6 to TRBJ1-1. The CDR3 runs 15 residues. CDR1 and CDR2 (germline): SGHDT, YYEEEE.

In terms of frequency, this clonotype is medium-sized. The chain is built from TRBV6-5 and TRBJ2-5; there is no DNA to check the TCRdb D call of TRBD1. Germline loops: CDR1 MNHEY, CDR2 SVGAGI. The CDR3 length is 17 residues. The CDR3 region is CASSSTLLGGRRETQYF.

In terms of frequency, this clonotype is medium-sized. The chain is built from TRBV6-1 and TRBJ1-4. This CDR3 region has 16 residues. Germline-derived CDR1 and CDR2 are MNHNS and SASEGT. This CDR3 is CASSPRDGRNNEKLFF.

In terms of frequency, this clonotype is medium-sized. The rearrangement links TRBV7-6 to TRBJ2-5. Germline-derived CDR1 and CDR2 are SGHVS and FNYEAQ. The CDR3 totals 13 residues. The CDR3 loop is CASSLQRQETQYF.

J is TRBJ1-1 and V is TRBV4-1; TCRdb proposes TRBD1, but this gene call is untestable without DNA. Germline values: CDR1 MGHRA, CDR2 YSYEKL. CDR3 length: 21 amino acids. The CDR3 sequence is CASSQEQLPGTGSNLNTEAFF.

In terms of frequency, this clonotype is medium-sized (0.01 to 0.1%). The V call is TRBV29-1, the J call TRBJ1-2; the TRBD1 assignment by TCRdb is unverifiable without DNA. Germline V gives CDR1 SQVTM, CDR2 ANQGSEA. The CDR3 spans 18 residues. The CDR3 reads CSVGGRFPGQGLAYGYTF.

Considering frequency, this clonotype is medium-sized. This sequence joins TRBV19 and TRBJ2-3; TCRdb designates TRBD1, a call that cannot be tested without DNA. The CDR3 is 16 residues long. Germline V gene data show CDR1 as LNHDA and CDR2 as SQIVND (reference sequence). This CDR3 reads CASSGQGRTSTDTQYF.

In terms of frequency, this clonotype is medium-sized. The chain recombines TRBV18 with TRBJ2-5; checking the TCRdb D call of TRBD1 is not possible without DNA. Looked up from germline, CDR1 is KGHSH and CDR2 is LQKENI. The CDR3 is made up of 14 amino acids. CDR3 protein: CASSRTDHQETQYF.

The rearrangement uses TRBV6-1 and TRBJ1-1; the D call of TRBD1 rests on TCRdb alone, since no DNA is present to check it. CDR1 is MNHNS and CDR2 is SASEGT in the germline V gene. The CDR3 extends over 13 amino acids. CDR3 in amino acids: CASSEERQAEAFF.

This CDR3 reads CASSQDQQGVYEQYF. The rearrangement joins TRBV4-2 to TRBJ2-7; without DNA, the TCRdb call of TRBD1 cannot be checked. The CDR3 loop spans 15 amino acids. In germline, CDR1 is LGHNA, CDR2 YNFKEQ.

The rearrangement uses TRBV7-6 and TRBJ2-7. The CDR3 totals 13 residues. Germline V gene data show CDR1 as SGHVS and CDR2 as FNYEAQ. The CDR3 spells CASGTSGVYEQYF.

The chain couples TRBV4-3 to TRBJ2-6; TCRdb's D call, TRBD1, is unchecked because there is no DNA. The germline V gene encodes CDR1 LGHNA and CDR2 YSLEER. CDR3 length: 18 residues. The chain's CDR3 is CASSQGIGTRLGANVLTF.

This clonotype is called medium-sized based on its frequency. V gene TRBV29-1 combines with J gene TRBJ2-4; TCRdb reports TRBD1, a call that lacks DNA to check it against. CDR3 length: 17 amino acids. Germline loops: CDR1 SQVTM, CDR2 ANQGSEA. CDR3 sequence reads: CSVSTLPGTGALNIQYF. The full variable domain, rest sourced from reference TRBV29-1 and TRBJ2-4, is SAVISQKPSRDICQRGTSLTIQCQVDSQVTMMFWYRQQPGQSLTLIATANQGSEATYESGFVIDKFPISRPNLTFSTLTVSNMSPEDSSIYLCSVSTLPGTGALNIQYFGAGTRLSVL.

The rearrangement joins TRBV7-9 to TRBJ1-1; TCRdb calls TRBD1, which cannot be checked without DNA. CDR1 is SEHNR, CDR2 FQNEAQ, per germline (reference sequence). This CDR3 is built from 13 residues. CDR3 sequence: CASSGQPNTEAFF.

The chain employs TRBV30 and TRBJ1-5; TCRdb's D call, TRBD1, is unchecked because there is no DNA. CDR1 GTSNPN and CDR2 SVGIG come from the germline V gene (reference sequence). This CDR3 comprises 13 residues. The CDR3: CAWNRQINQPQHF.

The rearrangement joins TRBV7-2 to TRBJ2-1. Germline-derived CDR1 and CDR2 are SGHTA and FQGNSA. The CDR3 loop spans 11 amino acids. This chain's CDR3 is CASSPANEQFF.